The present TCR beta chain was sequenced within a study of OX40 agonist ivuxolimab in advanced cancers. The protocol was immunoSEQ multiplex PCR, while the TCRdb copy is restricted to in-frame clones and leaves out a portion. The repertoire consists of about 51,000 clones, with around four fifths occurring once and the leading ten covering roughly 25%. V was cut by 0 bases and J by 0 bases, with 5 bases left in between. CDR3 length equals 14 residues. CDR1 is MNHNS, CDR2 SASEGT, per germline. The specimen comprised CD4+ or CD8+ T cells sorted from blood, sampled in a trial of the OX40 agonist ivuxolimab. The rearrangement links TRBV6-1 to TRBJ1-1; D not certain. The TCR was taken from an adult with an advanced solid tumor such as melanoma, head and neck, liver or kidney cancer. As DNA, the CDR3 is TGTGCCAGCAGTGAAGCGGGAGTGAACACTGAAGCTTTCTTT. Translating gives CASSEAGVNTEAFF.